A selection of T cell receptor beta chains follows, all from one sample in a study of T cell responses to AZD1222 COVID-19 vaccine. Libraries were prepared by immunoSEQ multiplex PCR; TCRdb keeps only in-frame clonotypes and omits some of them. Of about 53,000 clones in the sample, around 85% were seen once. The starting material was peripheral blood, obtained on day 0 of AZD1222 vaccination. The receptors shown here come from an adult in good health. CDR3s include the opening cysteine and the closing phenylalanine or tryptophan. A D gene is named only where the DNA matches it firmly. Rows may omit the clone size; those that give it use once, few, many or a size class.

CDR3nt: TGTGCCAGCAGTTCCACCGGGACAGGGGTCTACGAGCAGTACTTC
CDR3aa: CASSSTGTGVYEQYF
abundance: NA
d_gene: TRBD1
v_gene: TRBV6-5
j_gene: TRBJ2-7

CDR3nt: TGTGCCAGCAGCTTAGAGGGTGGGGAGCAGTACTTC
CDR3aa: CASSLEGGEQYF
abundance: NA
d_gene: NA
v_gene: TRBV7-2
j_gene: TRBJ2-7

CDR3nt: TGTGCCAGCAGATATAGGGGCCATAATTCACCCCTCCACTTT
CDR3aa: CASRYRGHNSPLHF
abundance: NA
d_gene: NA
v_gene: TRBV28
j_gene: TRBJ1-6

CDR3nt: TGCGCCAGCAGCCCGGAGGAGGGGATGAACACTGAAGCTTTCTTT
CDR3aa: CASSPEEGMNTEAFF
abundance: NA
d_gene: NA
v_gene: TRBV5-1
j_gene: TRBJ1-1

CDR3nt: TGTGCCAGCAGCCTAGGATCAGATCAGCCCCAGCATTTT
CDR3aa: CASSLGSDQPQHF
abundance: NA
d_gene: NA
v_gene: TRBV3-1/TRBV3-2
j_gene: TRBJ1-5

CDR3nt: TGTGCCAGCAGCTTGGAGTTGGGGGTAGTCCAAGAGACCCAGTACTTC
CDR3aa: CASSLELGVVQETQYF
abundance: few
d_gene: NA
v_gene: TRBV5-4
j_gene: TRBJ2-5

CDR3nt: TGTGCCAGCAGTCCGGGTCGGGAAAAACTGTTTTTT
CDR3aa: CASSPGREKLFF
abundance: NA
d_gene: NA
v_gene: TRBV12-3/TRBV12-4
j_gene: TRBJ1-4

CDR3nt: TGTGCCAGCAGTTTACCGGCAGGGGACGAGCAGTACTTC
CDR3aa: CASSLPAGDEQYF
abundance: NA
d_gene: NA
v_gene: TRBV28
j_gene: TRBJ2-7

CDR3nt: TGCGCCAGCAGCTTGGGACAGGGGAATTCACCCCTCCACTTT
CDR3aa: CASSLGQGNSPLHF
abundance: NA
d_gene: TRBD1
v_gene: TRBV5-1
j_gene: TRBJ1-6

CDR3nt: TGCAGCGTTGAGATAGCTTACGAGCAGTACTTC
CDR3aa: CSVEIAYEQYF
abundance: NA
d_gene: NA
v_gene: TRBV29-1
j_gene: TRBJ2-7

CDR3nt: TGTGCCAGCAGCTGGACTGGGGCAGTATCCTACAATGAGCAGTTCTTC
CDR3aa: CASSWTGAVSYNEQFF
abundance: NA
d_gene: NA
v_gene: TRBV5-6
j_gene: TRBJ2-1

CDR3nt: TGTGCCAGCAGCTACTCTCGGGACTATGGCTACACCTTC
CDR3aa: CASSYSRDYGYTF
abundance: NA
d_gene: NA
v_gene: TRBV7-2
j_gene: TRBJ1-2

CDR3nt: TGTGCCAGCAGCGTAGAGACTAGCGGGAGGGAGCTCACAGATACGCAGTATTTT
CDR3aa: CASSVETSGRELTDTQYF
abundance: NA
d_gene: TRBD2
v_gene: TRBV9
j_gene: TRBJ2-3

CDR3nt: TGTGCCAGCAGCTTAGGAGGACAGGGGCTCCACGAGCAGTACTTC
CDR3aa: CASSLGGQGLHEQYF
abundance: NA
d_gene: TRBD1
v_gene: TRBV13
j_gene: TRBJ2-7

CDR3nt: TGTGCCAGCACCAAAACCCAGAACACTGAAGCTTTCTTT
CDR3aa: CASTKTQNTEAFF
abundance: few
d_gene: NA
v_gene: TRBV21-1
j_gene: TRBJ1-1

CDR3nt: TGTGCCAGCAGCTTAGAGGTAGAGCGGGGACTCTACAATGAGCAGTTCTTC
CDR3aa: CASSLEVERGLYNEQFF
abundance: NA
d_gene: TRBD2
v_gene: TRBV7-2
j_gene: TRBJ2-1

CDR3nt: TGTGCCAGCAGCCTTATGGGACAGGGACAAGAGACCCAGTACTTC
CDR3aa: CASSLMGQGQETQYF
abundance: NA
d_gene: TRBD1
v_gene: TRBV28
j_gene: TRBJ2-5

CDR3nt: TGTGCCAGCGAGGGGCGGGGAGTGAACACTGAAGCTTTCTTT
CDR3aa: CASEGRGVNTEAFF
abundance: NA
d_gene: NA
v_gene: TRBV3-1/TRBV3-2
j_gene: TRBJ1-1

CDR3nt: TGTGCCAGTAGAATCGGGACAGGGGCTTATGGCTACACCTTC
CDR3aa: CASRIGTGAYGYTF
abundance: NA
d_gene: TRBD1
v_gene: TRBV19
j_gene: TRBJ1-2

CDR3nt: TGTGCCTGGAGAGAACAGGGACAAGAGACCCAGTACTTC
CDR3aa: CAWREQGQETQYF
abundance: NA
d_gene: NA
v_gene: TRBV30
j_gene: TRBJ2-5

CDR3nt: TGTGCCAGCAGCTTGGGTAGGGCCTACAATGAGCAGTTCTTC
CDR3aa: CASSLGRAYNEQFF
abundance: NA
d_gene: NA
v_gene: TRBV11-3
j_gene: TRBJ2-1

CDR3nt: TGTGCCAGCTCAGTTAACACCGGGGAGCTGTTTTTT
CDR3aa: CASSVNTGELFF
abundance: NA
d_gene: NA
v_gene: TRBV18
j_gene: TRBJ2-2

CDR3nt: TGTGCCAGCACGCCACAGGGGATCTATTCACCCCTCCACTTT
CDR3aa: CASTPQGIYSPLHF
abundance: NA
d_gene: TRBD1
v_gene: TRBV25-1
j_gene: TRBJ1-6

CDR3nt: TGTGCCAGCAGCTCCAGCGGGAGGAAACCTAGCACAGATACGCAGTATTTT
CDR3aa: CASSSSGRKPSTDTQYF
abundance: NA
d_gene: TRBD2
v_gene: TRBV7-9
j_gene: TRBJ2-3

CDR3nt: TGTGCCACCCGGACAGGGGAGAGTGAGACCCAGTACTTC
CDR3aa: CATRTGESETQYF
abundance: NA
d_gene: TRBD1
v_gene: TRBV24-1
j_gene: TRBJ2-5

CDR3nt: TGCGCCAGCAGCCCGACTAGCGGATACGCCGGGGAGCTGTTTTTT
CDR3aa: CASSPTSGYAGELFF
abundance: NA
d_gene: TRBD2
v_gene: TRBV5-1
j_gene: TRBJ2-2